Reported below is one T cell receptor (beta chain). The antigen is unknown. The CDR3 is 15 residues long. CDR1 SGHAT and CDR2 FQNNGV come from the germline V gene. V lost 4 bases, J lost 0 bases, and 10 bases lay in between. This record comes from a study of blood T cells in healthy people across ages. Broader study findings: From one million sequenced T cells, diversity estimates were lower bounds.

Healthy individuals of Caucasian origin from Russia, aged roughly 6 to 90, served as donors. The authors ran a second PCR of about 6 to 12 cycles using a sample-barcoded 5' primer and a J-beta primer mix. The study obtained at least 3 million CDR3-containing paired-end reads from every sample. TCRdb independently ran MiXCR on the 5' RACE reads; one entry per CDR3 protein. Of 650,000 to 900,000 distinct CDR3 sequences listed, around 68% are singletons. This TCR was sampled from a man younger than 45 in good health. J is TRBJ2-1 and V is TRBV11-2, with no clear D. Material: blood. The CDR3 is CASSSDSSSYNEQFF. CDR3 nucleotides: TGTGCCAGCAGCTCAGATTCGAGCTCCTACAATGAGCAGTTCTTC.